A single sample is the source of the 8 T cell receptor beta chains below, sequenced in a study of early T cells in non-severe SARS-CoV-2 infection. TCRdb reprocessed the 5' RACE reads via MiXCR and lists one record per CDR3 protein. The sample carries about 77,000 distinct CDR3 sequences, about 9.6% recorded once. The sequencing input was whole blood. All receptors derive from an adult who was a healthcare worker with PCR-confirmed SARS-CoV-2 infection or an uninfected control (not recorded which).

This clonotype occurred a few times. The V and J genes are TRBV12-3 or TRBV12-4 and TRBJ1-6, with TRBD1 matching 8 bases. V was pared by 6 bases and J by 10 bases, with 8 bases of the junction left unmatched. The CDR3 loop spans 14 amino acids. In DNA form, the CDR3 reads TGTGCCAGCAGGGGGACAGGCAGTTTCTCACCCCTCCACTTT. Amino acids: CASRGTGSFSPLHF.

This clonotype was picked up many times. The chain joins TRBV28 to TRBJ2-1; 7 bases map to TRBD2. The germline V gene encodes CDR1 MDHEN and CDR2 SYDVKM. CDR3 length: 14 residues. The junction had 7 bases not matched to a gene; V was cut back by 3 bases and J by 8 bases. The DNA for the CDR3 is TGTGCCAGCAGTTTGTCCGGCGGGAGCGATGAGCAGTTCTTC. This translates into CASSLSGGSDEQFF.

This chain connects TRBV5-1 to TRBJ2-7; TRBD1 might be the D (5 bases). The germline V and J ends were trimmed by 6 bases and 3 bases, with 16 bases remaining between them. Germline-derived CDR1 and CDR2 are SGHRS and YFSETQ. The CDR3 runs to 14 residues. The CDR3 DNA reads as TGCGCCAGCATGTTGGGGCACCAGGGCTACGAGCAGTACTTC. Residues: CASMLGHQGYEQYF.

V usage is TRBV24-1 and J usage is TRBJ1-2; D unclear. The germline gives CDR1 KGHDR, CDR2 SFDVKD. Trimming took 3 bases from V and 1 from J, leaving 2 bases between them. This CDR3 region has 12 residues. CDR3 in amino acids: CATSDLNYGYTF. The CDR3 DNA reads as TGTGCCACCAGTGATCTTAACTATGGCTACACCTTC.

This clonotype was seen only a few times. At one boundary the junction diverges from the germline segment, which might be a read error. The rearrangement uses TRBV7-6 and TRBJ2-3; possibly TRBD1 for D (6 bases). Germline V gives CDR1 SGHVS, CDR2 FNYEAQ. The CDR3 runs 11 residues. The CDR3 DNA reads TGTGCCAGCAGTACACAGGGTTTTGTTAGTTTT. Translating gives CASSTQGFVSF.

CDR3 region: CARQGGWVGGELFF. The DNA of the CDR3 is TGTGCCAGACAGGGAGGATGGGTCGGCGGGGAGCTGTTTTTT. The chain employs TRBV10-3 and TRBJ2-2, with TRBD1 as a possible D gene (7 bases). CDR3 size: 14 residues. V was trimmed by 10 bases and J by 7 bases, leaving 19 bases between them. CDR1 is ENHRY and CDR2 is SYGVKD in the germline V gene.

A few counts support this clonotype. The V call is TRBV9, the J call TRBJ1-4, with 9 bases matching TRBD1. V trimming: 4 bases; J trimming: 6 bases; junction bases outside the gene matches: 4. CDR3 size: 14 residues. Germline CDR1 and CDR2: SGDLS and YYNGEE. The CDR3 loop is CASSLRTGDEKLFF. The CDR3, as DNA: TGTGCCAGCAGCCTCCGGACAGGGGATGAAAAACTGTTTTTT.

The chain employs TRBV5-6 and TRBJ2-7; D not certain. The CDR3 covers 14 residues. Trimming took off 2 bases at V and 0 bases at J, with 9 bases between the two ends. Germline CDR1 reads SGHDT; CDR2 reads YYEEEE. CDR3 in amino acids: CASSFYTISYEQYF. The CDR3 bases are TGTGCCAGCAGCTTCTACACGATCTCCTACGAGCAGTACTTC.